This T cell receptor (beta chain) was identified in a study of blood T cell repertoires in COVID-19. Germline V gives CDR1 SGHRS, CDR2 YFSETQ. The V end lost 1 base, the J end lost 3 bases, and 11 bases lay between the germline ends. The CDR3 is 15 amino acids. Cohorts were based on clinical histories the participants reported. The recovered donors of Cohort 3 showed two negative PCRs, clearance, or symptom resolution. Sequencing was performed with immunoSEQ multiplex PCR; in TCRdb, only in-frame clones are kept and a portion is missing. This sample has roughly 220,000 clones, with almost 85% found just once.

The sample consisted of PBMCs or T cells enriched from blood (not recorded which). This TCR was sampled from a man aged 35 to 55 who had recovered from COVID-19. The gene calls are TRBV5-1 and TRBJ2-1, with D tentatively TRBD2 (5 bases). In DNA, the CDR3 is TGCGCCAGCAGCTTGTCGGAGCGGAGCTACAATGAGCAGTTCTTC. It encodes CASSLSERSYNEQFF.